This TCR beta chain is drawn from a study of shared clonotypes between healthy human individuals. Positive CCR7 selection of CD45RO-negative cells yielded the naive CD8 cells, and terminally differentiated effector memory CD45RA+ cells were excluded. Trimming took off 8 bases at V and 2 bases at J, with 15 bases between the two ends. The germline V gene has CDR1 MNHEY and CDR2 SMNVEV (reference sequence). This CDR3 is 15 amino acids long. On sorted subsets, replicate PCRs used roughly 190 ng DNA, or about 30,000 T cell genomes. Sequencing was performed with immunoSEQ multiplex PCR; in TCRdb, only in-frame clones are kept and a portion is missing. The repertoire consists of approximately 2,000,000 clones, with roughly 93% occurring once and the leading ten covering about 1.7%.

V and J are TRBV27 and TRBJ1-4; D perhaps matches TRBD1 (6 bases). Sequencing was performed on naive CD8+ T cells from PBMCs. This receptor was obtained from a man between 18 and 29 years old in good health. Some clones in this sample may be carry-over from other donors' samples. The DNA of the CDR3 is TGTGCCAGCGGGGGGCGGAAGGGGACTAATGAAAAACTGTTTTTT. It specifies CASGGRKGTNEKLFF.